Listed below are T cell receptor beta chains from one sample, sequenced in a study of blood T cell repertoires in COVID-19. Produced via immunoSEQ multiplex PCR; TCRdb's table is partial and in-frame only. The table records 45,000 or so clones, about nine tenths of them present only once. The sample taken for sequencing was peripheral blood. The receptors shown here come from a woman of 80 years or more in a cohort sampled during active or convalescent COVID-19. Both conserved end residues are part of each CDR3. The order of the fields is V gene, J gene, clone size, D gene, CDR3 protein, CDR3 DNA. The D gene is left open where the match is weak. Expanded clones are given a class, and other clones once, few, many or no size at all.

V: TRBV10-3
J: TRBJ1-1
size: once
D: NA
CDR3: CAISDFVGGNMNTEAFF
DNA: TGTGCCATCAGTGATTTCGTCGGGGGGAACATGAACACTGAAGCTTTCTTT

V: TRBV21-1
J: TRBJ2-2
size: NA
D: NA
CDR3: CASRDTSGNTGELFF
DNA: TGTGCCAGCAGAGATACTAGTGGGAACACCGGGGAGCTGTTTTTT

V: TRBV10-2
J: TRBJ1-2
size: once
D: NA
CDR3: CASSERAGNPSDYGYTF
DNA: TGCGCCAGCAGTGAGAGGGCAGGGAACCCCAGTGACTATGGCTACACCTTC

V: TRBV28
J: TRBJ1-1
size: few
D: TRBD1
CDR3: CASISPLGTGRRTEAFF
DNA: TGTGCCAGCATTTCTCCCCTCGGGACAGGACGTAGAACTGAAGCTTTCTTT

V: TRBV3-1/TRBV3-2
J: TRBJ1-3
size: NA
D: NA
CDR3: CASSTGNTIYF
DNA: TGTGCCAGCAGTACTGGAAACACCATATATTTT

V: TRBV24-1
J: TRBJ2-3
size: NA
D: NA
CDR3: CATSDPQAGPDTQYF
DNA: TGTGCCACCAGTGACCCCCAGGCGGGGCCGGATACGCAGTATTTT

V: TRBV11-3
J: TRBJ1-2
size: NA
D: NA
CDR3: CASSHGLSANYGYTF
DNA: TGTGCCAGCAGCCACGGACTGTCCGCTAACTATGGCTACACCTTC

V: TRBV7-9
J: TRBJ1-5
size: NA
D: NA
CDR3: CASSSDPNRVSNQPQHF
DNA: TGTGCCAGCAGCTCCGACCCCAACAGGGTTAGCAATCAGCCCCAGCATTTT

V: TRBV7-9
J: TRBJ1-2
size: NA
D: NA
CDR3: CASSPPILIYTF
DNA: TGTGCCAGCAGCCCCCCTATTTTGATCTACACCTTC

V: TRBV7-3
J: TRBJ2-5
size: once
D: NA
CDR3: CASSLAGASGTQYF
DNA: TGTGCCAGCAGCTTAGCTGGGGCCTCCGGGACCCAGTACTTC